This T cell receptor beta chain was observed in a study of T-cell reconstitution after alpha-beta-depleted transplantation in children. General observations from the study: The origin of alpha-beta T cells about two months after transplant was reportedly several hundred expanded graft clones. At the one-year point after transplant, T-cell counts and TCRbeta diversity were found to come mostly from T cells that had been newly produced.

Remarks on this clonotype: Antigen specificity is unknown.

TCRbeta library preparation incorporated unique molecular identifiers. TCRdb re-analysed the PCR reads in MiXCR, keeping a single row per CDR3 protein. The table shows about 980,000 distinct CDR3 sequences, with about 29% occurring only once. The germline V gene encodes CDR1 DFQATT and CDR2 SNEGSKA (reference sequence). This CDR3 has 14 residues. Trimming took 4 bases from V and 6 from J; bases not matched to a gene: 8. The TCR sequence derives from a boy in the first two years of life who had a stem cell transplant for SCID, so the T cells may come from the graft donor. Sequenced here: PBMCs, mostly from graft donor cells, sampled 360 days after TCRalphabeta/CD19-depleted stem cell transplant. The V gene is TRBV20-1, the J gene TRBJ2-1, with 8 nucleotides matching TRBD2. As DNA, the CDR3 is TGCAGTGCTACGACCGGGACTAGTGGCAATGAGCAGTTCTTC. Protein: CSATTGTSGNEQFF.